A single sample is the source of the 4 T cell receptor beta chains below, sequenced in a study of T cells expressing NK-cell markers. TCRdb re-called the 5' RACE reads, yielding one record per CDR3 amino acid sequence without DNA. In total, the table holds about 15,000 distinct CDR3 sequences. Input material: blood T cells: a sorted CD56 or NKG2C T cell subset, CD4+ or CD8+ T cells, or bulk PBMC T cells (not recorded which). These receptors all come from a man aged 18 to 70 in good health.

V and J are TRBV5-1 and TRBJ2-7; TCRdb indicates TRBD1, and absent DNA this call remains unverified. Germline V gene lookup returns CDR1 SGHRS and CDR2 YFSETQ. The CDR3 sequence is 15 residues long. CDR3: CASSVDRGASYEQYF.

This chain links TRBV5-4 with TRBJ2-1; absent DNA, TCRdb's TRBD1 call cannot be checked. Per the germline V gene, CDR1 is SGHNT and CDR2 is YYREEE (reference sequence). CDR3 length: 14 residues. Here the CDR3 reads CASRVGGMRDEQFF.

The rearrangement uses TRBV19 and TRBJ1-5; TCRdb's assignment of TRBD1 cannot be checked, as there is no DNA. This CDR3 region has 16 residues. Per the germline V gene, CDR1 is LNHDA and CDR2 is SQIVND (reference sequence). The CDR3 spells CASANQGAIGNQPQHF.

The chain employs TRBV13 and TRBJ2-1. CDR1 PRHDT and CDR2 FYEKMQ come from the germline V gene (reference sequence). This CDR3 is built from 15 residues. The CDR3 region is CASSLGGSSYNEQFF.